These 7 T cell receptor beta chains were sequenced from one sample in a study of response to subunit inactivated influenza vaccine. TCRdb re-called the RT-PCR reads with MiXCR, one entry per CDR3 protein. The data contain roughly 500,000 distinct CDR3 sequences, more than 15% of them seen just once; the ten biggest clones take up less than 4%. The material sequenced was CD4+ T cells sorted from PBMCs, taken around 25 months after vaccination. These receptors all stem from a man aged 50 to 69 who received an inactivated influenza vaccine.

The chain recombines TRBV29-1 with TRBJ2-3; maybe TRBD2 (5 bases). Per the germline V gene, CDR1 is SQVTM and CDR2 is ANQGSEA. This CDR3 has 16 residues. Trimming took 2 bases from V and 3 from J, leaving 18 bases between them. Written as DNA, the CDR3 is TGCAGCGTTGAATTAGGCGGGTATGGAGGTACAGATACGCAGTATTTT. Its protein product is CSVELGGYGGTDTQYF.

The chain couples TRBV2 to TRBJ1-5; D is possibly TRBD1 (6 bases). The germline V gene encodes CDR1 SNHLY and CDR2 FYNNEI. The CDR3 length is 15 residues. Trimming removed 2 bases at V and 3 bases at J, with 11 bases between. This chain's CDR3 is CASSEQGSANQPQHF. The CDR3 DNA follows: TGTGCCAGCAGTGAACAGGGGTCAGCCAATCAGCCCCAGCATTTT.

This clonotype was counted only a few times. The V gene is TRBV27, the J gene TRBJ2-7, with D perhaps TRBD1 or TRBD2 (5 bases each). The CDR3 sequence is 13 residues long. Trimming removed 8 bases from V and 4 bases from J, with 15 bases in between. CDR1 and CDR2 from the germline V gene are MNHEY and SMNVEV (reference sequence). The CDR3 DNA reads TGTGCCAGCGGATTAATTGAGGGGTACGAGCAGTACTTC. It is translated as CASGLIEGYEQYF.

V is TRBV20-1 and J is TRBJ1-5; D gene ambiguous. V gave up 5 bases and J gave up 1 base, with 6 bases separating them. Germline CDR1 reads DFQATT; CDR2 reads SNEGSKA (reference sequence). The CDR3 loop spans 12 amino acids. CDR3: CSAVDSNQPQHF. DNA of the CDR3: TGCAGTGCTGTGGACAGCAATCAGCCCCAGCATTTT.

The chain carries TRBV12-3 or TRBV12-4 and TRBJ1-1, with 10 bases that match TRBD1. The CDR3 has 15 residues. Losses at the gene ends were 1 base for V and 4 bases for J; bases not matched to a gene: 3. The CDR3 nucleotides read TGTGCCAGCAGTTTAGAGGGACAGGGGCTCACTGAAGCTTTCTTT. It is translated as CASSLEGQGLTEAFF.

A few counts support this clonotype. The rearrangement uses TRBV11-2 and TRBJ1-6; D ambiguous. CDR3 length: 12 amino acids. Germline V CDR1 and CDR2: SGHAT, FQNNGV. Trimming shortened V by 5 bases and J by 8 bases, and 7 bases separated the two germline ends. The CDR3 nucleotides are TGTGCCAGCAGCCCCCAGTATTCACCCCTCCACTTT. Translating it yields CASSPQYSPLHF. Full variable domain (remainder filled in from reference TRBV11-2 and TRBJ1-6): EAGVAQSPRYKIIEKRQSVAFWCNPISGHATLYWYQQILGQGPKLLIQFQNNGVVDDSQLPKDRFSAERLKGVDSTLKIQPAKLEDSAVYLCASSPQYSPLHFGNGTRLTVT.

This clonotype was observed a handful of times. This chain connects TRBV6-2 or TRBV6-3 to TRBJ2-4; D is undetermined. This CDR3 has 12 residues. With 9 bases removed from V and 2 bases from J, the gap between germline ends came to 8 bases. Germline V gives CDR1 MNHEY, CDR2 SVGEGT. The CDR3 loop is CARPRSKNIQYF. CDR3 in DNA: TGTGCCAGACCGAGATCCAAAAACATTCAGTACTTC.